These T cell receptor beta chains were read from a single sample in a study of monozygotic twins with inflammatory bowel disease. TCRdb re-called the 5' RACE reads; every CDR3 protein appears as one record, without DNA. Found here are a few hundred thousand distinct CDR3 sequences; the top ten clones hold roughly 2.5%. Sequencing was performed on blood. The receptor set was obtained from a human donor with ulcerative colitis or Crohn's disease, or a healthy co-twin of an affected twin (not recorded which). Both conserved end residues are part of each CDR3.

V gene	J gene	CDR3 protein
TRBV27	TRBJ1-1	CASGTLNTEAFF
TRBV20-1	TRBJ2-1	CSASSEYNEQFF
TRBV28	TRBJ1-2	CASFARGVGYTF
TRBV6-1	TRBJ1-1	CASSSVGQGNTEAFF
TRBV7-8	TRBJ2-2	CASSLPREGPRETGELFF
TRBV7-9	TRBJ2-1	CASSLEGSAEQFF
TRBV6-5	TRBJ1-2	CASSYGGTGKVGYTF
TRBV24-1	TRBJ2-2	CATSDSRLAGGTNTGELFF
TRBV5-1	TRBJ1-1	CASSAGVPTGANTEAFF
TRBV30	TRBJ1-1	CAWILTRDEAFF
TRBV3-1	TRBJ2-7	CASSHPRRQGVSGSYEQYF
TRBV12-3/TRBV12-4	TRBJ2-1	CASSLVDEQFF
TRBV28	TRBJ1-2	CASSWHGGGVARYTF
TRBV20-1	TRBJ2-1	CSATIGSNEQFF
TRBV2	TRBJ2-7	CASSGLSEQYF
TRBV12-3/TRBV12-4	TRBJ2-7	CASSTGTGFFYEQYF
TRBV5-1	TRBJ2-1	CASSRGASGNEQFF
TRBV11-2	TRBJ1-1	CASSLDPGPGTVAFF
TRBV12-3/TRBV12-4	TRBJ1-5	CASSVSYSNQPQHF
TRBV9	TRBJ2-3	CASSVHGEGSTDTQYF
TRBV24-1	TRBJ1-5	CATSVKGPKHAGNQPQHF
TRBV7-2	TRBJ2-2	CASSLILGTGELFF
TRBV20-1	TRBJ2-7	CSARDRGLTYEQYF
TRBV5-4	TRBJ2-1	CASSLASGREGEQFF
TRBV19	TRBJ1-2	CATSTISQGGTNYGYTF